This TCR beta chain was found in a study of T cell changes during pregnancy in multiple sclerosis. Clones were read by immunoSEQ multiplex PCR, and TCRdb kept only the in-frame ones, dropping some. The data hold fewer than 40,000 clones, with 92% observed a single time. This CDR3 has 11 residues. Germline CDR1 reads MGHDK; CDR2 reads SYGVNS. V lost 6 bases, J lost 3 bases, and 6 bases lay in between. This chain uses TRBV25-1 with TRBJ2-7, with no clear D. The input for sequencing was CD4+ T cells from peripheral blood mononuclear cells, taken after pregnancy. The TCR was taken from a female donor in good health, enrolled as a control in a pregnancy study. This CDR3 reads CASSRSYEQYF. The CDR3 coding sequence is TGTGCCAGCAGCCGGAGCTACGAGCAGTACTTC.